These 14 T cell receptor beta chains originate from one sample sequenced in a study of T cells in localized non-small cell lung cancer. Clones were sequenced by immunoSEQ multiplex PCR, and TCRdb holds only the in-frame ones, with some missing. The data show about 2,800 clones, about 23% seen once. This specimen was lung tumor tissue, taken before any cancer treatment. These receptor sequences come from a female donor aged 60 or older with stage III lung adenocarcinoma.

The chain has TRBV5-1 and TRBJ2-7; 8 bases match TRBD1. The V and J ends lost 4 bases and 6 bases, in that order; junction bases with no gene match: 15. The CDR3 sequence is 16 residues long. Germline V gene data show CDR1 as SGHRS and CDR2 as YFSETQ. The CDR3 protein is CASSPRGPGQVLEQYF. The CDR3 bases are TGCGCCAGCAGCCCCAGGGGGCCGGGACAAGTGCTCGAGCAGTACTTC.

CDR3 DNA sequence: TGTGCCAGCAGTCCACTAGCGGGAGGTTTGCATGAGCAGTTCTTC. This encodes CASSPLAGGLHEQFF. The gene calls are TRBV9 and TRBJ2-1; 12 bases map to TRBD2. Germline loops: CDR1 SGDLS, CDR2 YYNGEE. The CDR3 consists of 15 residues. Losses at the gene ends were 5 bases for V and 8 bases for J; bases not matched to a gene: 8. Full variable domain (outside the CDR3, taken from reference TRBV9 and TRBJ2-1): DSGVTQTPKHLITATGQRVTLRCSPRSGDLSVYWYQQSLDQGLQFLIQYYNGEERAKGNILERFSAQQFPDLHSELNLSSLELGDSALYFCASSPLAGGLHEQFFGPGTRLTVL.

This clone came up a few times. The chain couples TRBV18 to TRBJ2-1; perhaps TRBD1 as D (6 bases). The CDR3 is 15 amino acids. The V end was cut by 3 bases, the J end by 1 base, with 10 bases between. CDR1 and CDR2 (germline): KGHSH, LQKENI. The CDR3 protein is CASSPLDSSYNEQFF. The CDR3 DNA follows: TGTGCCAGCTCACCTTTGGACAGTTCCTACAATGAGCAGTTCTTC.

The chain joins TRBV19 to TRBJ1-1; D call uncertain. V gave up 6 bases and J gave up 1 base, with 9 bases separating them. Germline lookup yields CDR1 LNHDA and CDR2 SQIVND (reference sequence). CDR3 length: 13 residues. CDR3 in DNA: TGTGCCAGTAGCCTTAATTGGAACACTGAAGCTTTCTTT. Translating it yields CASSLNWNTEAFF.

V gene TRBV9 combines with J gene TRBJ2-1; D may be TRBD2 (5 bases). Germline CDR1 reads SGDLS; CDR2 reads YYNGEE. This CDR3 contains 13 residues. The V end lost 0 bases, the J end lost 6 bases, and 7 bases lay between the germline ends. The CDR3 region has the DNA TGTGCCAGCAGCGTAGCTACTAGCAATGAGCAGTTCTTC. Protein: CASSVATSNEQFF.

The V call is TRBV19, the J call TRBJ1-5; no clear D. Germline V gene data show CDR1 as LNHDA and CDR2 as SQIVND (reference sequence). Deletions cut 4 bases from V and 4 bases from J, with 11 bases between. The CDR3 has 14 amino acids. The CDR3 nucleotides read TGTGCCAGTAGTACGACTGGAGGGAATCAGCCCCAGCATTTT. Translating it yields CASSTTGGNQPQHF.

This clone has only a few counts. V gene TRBV11-3 combines with J gene TRBJ2-2; TRBD2 matches 9 bases. From germline, CDR1 is SGHNT and CDR2 YENEEA. Unmatched junction bases numbered 2, after V lost 4 bases and J lost 2 bases. This CDR3 contains 15 residues. CDR3 in DNA: TGTGCCAGCAGCTCCCTAGCGGGAAACACCGGGGAGCTGTTTTTT. The encoded protein is CASSSLAGNTGELFF.

The chain couples TRBV23-1 to TRBJ2-1, with D possibly being TRBD2 (5 bases). TRBV23-1 is recorded as an ORF, its role being uncertain. Trimming shortened V by 3 bases and J by 4 bases, and 19 bases separated the two germline ends. CDR3 length: 17 residues. The CDR3 loop reads CASSHFSEAPFYNEQFF. CDR3 DNA: TGCGCCAGCAGTCACTTCTCGGAGGCTCCCTTTTACAATGAGCAGTTCTTC.

The gene calls are TRBV28 and TRBJ1-1, with D possibly matching TRBD1 (5 bases). CDR1 is MDHEN, CDR2 SYDVKM, per germline. The CDR3 covers 12 residues. The germline V and J ends were trimmed by 3 bases and 6 bases, with 8 bases remaining between them. The CDR3 DNA reads TGTGCCAGCAGTTTTGGGACCCCTGAAGCTTTCTTT. Its protein is CASSFGTPEAFF.

This rearrangement joins TRBV11-3 to TRBJ2-7; maybe TRBD1 (6 bases). The CDR3 covers 14 residues. CDR1 is SGHNT and CDR2 is YENEEA in the germline V gene. V was cut by 4 bases and J by 3 bases, with 13 bases left in between. CDR3 region: CASSYGGQLYEQYF. CDR3 DNA: TGTGCCAGCAGCTACGGCGGACAGCTCTACGAGCAGTACTTC.

This clone was recorded a few times. The rearrangement links TRBV11-3 to TRBJ2-3; perhaps D is TRBD1 or TRBD2 (5 bases each). Germline V gene lookup returns CDR1 SGHNT and CDR2 YENEEA. Trimming cost V 2 bases and J 2 bases, with 8 bases left between them. This CDR3 comprises 14 residues. CDR3 nucleotide sequence: TGTGCCAGCAGCTTATGGGACGTCACAGATACGCAGTATTTT. Its protein product is CASSLWDVTDTQYF. Based on the CDR3 plus reference TRBV11-3 and TRBJ2-3, the full variable domain is EAGVVQSPRYKIIEKKQPVAFWCNPISGHNTLYWYLQNLGQGPELLIRYENEEAVDDSQLPKDRFSAERLKGVDSTLKIQPAELGDSAVYLCASSLWDVTDTQYFGPGTRLTVL.

This clone was seen a few times. The chain joins TRBV6-8 to TRBJ1-5; D is possibly TRBD1 (5 bases). This CDR3 spans 17 amino acids. Trimming pared 6 bases from V and 2 bases from J, leaving 20 bases between. From germline, CDR1 is MNHGY and CDR2 SAAAGT. CDR3 residues: CASSLTGTENGNQPQHF. DNA for the CDR3: TGTGCCAGCAGCCTCACCGGGACGGAGAACGGCAATCAGCCCCAGCATTTT.

The sample holds a few counts of this clone. This chain uses TRBV29-1 with TRBJ2-1, with 10 bases fitting TRBD1. The CDR3 spans 13 residues. The trim removed 6 bases at V and 6 bases at J, leaving 5 bases unmatched. Germline lookup yields CDR1 SQVTM and CDR2 ANQGSEA. CDR3 sequence reads: CSVDRGFTNEQFF. As DNA, the CDR3 is TGCAGCGTGGACAGGGGGTTCACCAATGAGCAGTTCTTC.

The V gene is TRBV18, the J gene TRBJ1-3; a possible D gene is TRBD1 (5 bases). The CDR3 is 15 residues long. Trimming stripped 2 bases from V and 0 bases from J, with 8 bases between. Germline assignment: CDR1 KGHSH and CDR2 LQKENI. The CDR3 DNA reads as TGTGCCAGCTCACCAGGGGGGACCTCTGGAAACACCATATATTTT. Protein: CASSPGGTSGNTIYF. Supplemented by reference TRBV18 and TRBJ1-3, the full variable domain reads NAGVMQNPRHLVRRRGQEARLRCSPMKGHSHVYWYRQLPEEGLKFMVYLQKENIIDESGMPKERFSAEFPKEGPSILRIQQVVRGDSAAYFCASSPGGTSGNTIYFGEGSWLTVV.